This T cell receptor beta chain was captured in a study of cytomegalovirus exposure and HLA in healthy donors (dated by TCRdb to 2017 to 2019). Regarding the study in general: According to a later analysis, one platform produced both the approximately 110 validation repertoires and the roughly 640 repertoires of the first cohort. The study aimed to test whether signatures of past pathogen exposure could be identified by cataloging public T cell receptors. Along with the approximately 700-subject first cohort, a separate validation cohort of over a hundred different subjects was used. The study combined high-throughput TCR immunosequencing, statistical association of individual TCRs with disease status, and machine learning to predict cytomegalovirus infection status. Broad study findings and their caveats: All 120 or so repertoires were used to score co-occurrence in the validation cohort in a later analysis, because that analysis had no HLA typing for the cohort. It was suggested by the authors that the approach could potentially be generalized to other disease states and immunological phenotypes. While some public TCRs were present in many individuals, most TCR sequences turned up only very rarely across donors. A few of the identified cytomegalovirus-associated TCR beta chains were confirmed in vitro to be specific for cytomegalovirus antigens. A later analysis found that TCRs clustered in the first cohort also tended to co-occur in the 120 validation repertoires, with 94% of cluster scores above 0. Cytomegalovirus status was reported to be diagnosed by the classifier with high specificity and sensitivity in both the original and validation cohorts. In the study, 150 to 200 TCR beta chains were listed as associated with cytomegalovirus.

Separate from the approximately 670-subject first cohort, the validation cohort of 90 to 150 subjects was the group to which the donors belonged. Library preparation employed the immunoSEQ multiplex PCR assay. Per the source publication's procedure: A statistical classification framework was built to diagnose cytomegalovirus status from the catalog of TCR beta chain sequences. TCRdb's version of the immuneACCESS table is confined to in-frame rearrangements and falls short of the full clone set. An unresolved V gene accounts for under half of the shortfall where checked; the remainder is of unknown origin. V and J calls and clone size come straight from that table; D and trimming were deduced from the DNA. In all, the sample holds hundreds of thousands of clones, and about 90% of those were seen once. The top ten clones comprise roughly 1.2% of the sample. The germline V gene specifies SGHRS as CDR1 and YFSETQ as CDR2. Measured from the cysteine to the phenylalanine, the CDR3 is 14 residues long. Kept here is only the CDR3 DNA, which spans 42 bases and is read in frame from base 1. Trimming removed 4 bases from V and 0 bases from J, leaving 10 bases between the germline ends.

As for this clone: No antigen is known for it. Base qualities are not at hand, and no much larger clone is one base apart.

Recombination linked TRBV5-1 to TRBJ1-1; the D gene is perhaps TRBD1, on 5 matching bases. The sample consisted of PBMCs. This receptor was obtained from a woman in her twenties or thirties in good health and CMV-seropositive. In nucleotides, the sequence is TGCGCCAGCAGCGGGGCCACGATGAACACTGAAGCTTTCTTT. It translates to CASSGATMNTEAFF.